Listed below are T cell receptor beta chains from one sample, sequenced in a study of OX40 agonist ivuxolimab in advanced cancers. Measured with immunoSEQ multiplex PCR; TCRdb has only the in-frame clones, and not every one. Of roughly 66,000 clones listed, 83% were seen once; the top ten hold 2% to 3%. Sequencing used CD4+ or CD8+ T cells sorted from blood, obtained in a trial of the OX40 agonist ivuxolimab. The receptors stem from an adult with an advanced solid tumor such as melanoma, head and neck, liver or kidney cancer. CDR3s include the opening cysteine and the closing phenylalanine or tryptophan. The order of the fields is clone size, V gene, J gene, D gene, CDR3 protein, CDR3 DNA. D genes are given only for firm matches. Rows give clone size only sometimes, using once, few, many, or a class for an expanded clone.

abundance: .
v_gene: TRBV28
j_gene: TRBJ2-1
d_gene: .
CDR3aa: CASSFTGINNEQFF
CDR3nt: TGTGCCAGCAGTTTCACCGGGATCAACAATGAGCAGTTCTTC

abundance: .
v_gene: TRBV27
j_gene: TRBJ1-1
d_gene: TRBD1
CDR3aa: CASSLLQGVTEAFF
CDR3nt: TGTGCCAGCAGTTTATTACAGGGGGTCACTGAAGCTTTCTTT

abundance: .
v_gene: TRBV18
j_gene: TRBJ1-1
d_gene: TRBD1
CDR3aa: CASSPRDSSEAFF
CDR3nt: TGTGCCAGCTCACCAAGGGACAGCTCGGAAGCTTTCTTT

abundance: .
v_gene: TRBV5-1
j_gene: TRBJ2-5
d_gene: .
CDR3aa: CASSLDGVTQYF
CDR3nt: TGCGCCAGCAGCTTGGATGGGGTGACCCAGTACTTC

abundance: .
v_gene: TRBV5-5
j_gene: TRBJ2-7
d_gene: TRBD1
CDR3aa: CASSSGTGDSDEQYF
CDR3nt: TGTGCCAGCAGCTCCGGGACAGGGGACTCTGACGAGCAGTACTTC

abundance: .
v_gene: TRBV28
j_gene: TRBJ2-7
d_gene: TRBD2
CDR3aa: CASSSLAGGPVYEQYF
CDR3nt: TGTGCCAGCAGTTCGCTAGCGGGAGGGCCGGTCTACGAGCAGTACTTC

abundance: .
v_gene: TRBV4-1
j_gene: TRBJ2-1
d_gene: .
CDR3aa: CASSQDGAGQINEQFF
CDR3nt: TGCGCCAGCAGCCAAGACGGCGCGGGACAGATCAATGAGCAGTTCTTC

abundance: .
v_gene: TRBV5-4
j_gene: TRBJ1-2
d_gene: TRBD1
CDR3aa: CASSRDRANYGYTF
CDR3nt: TGTGCCAGCAGCCGGGACAGGGCTAACTATGGCTACACCTTC

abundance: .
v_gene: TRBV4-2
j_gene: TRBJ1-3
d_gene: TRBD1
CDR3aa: CASSQEKLARGRLSSGNTIYF
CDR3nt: TGTGCCAGCAGCCAAGAAAAACTAGCCAGGGGGCGGCTGAGCTCTGGAAACACCATATATTTT

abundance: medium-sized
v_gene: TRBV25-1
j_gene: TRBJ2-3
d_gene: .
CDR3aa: CASKEAGMQYF
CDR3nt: TGTGCCAGCAAAGAAGCAGGGATGCAGTATTTT

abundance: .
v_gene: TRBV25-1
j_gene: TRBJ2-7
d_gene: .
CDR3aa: CASRRDAYEQYF
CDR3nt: TGTGCCAGCAGACGGGATGCCTACGAGCAGTACTTC